This entry lists 11 T cell receptor beta chains sequenced from one sample in a study of CD8 T cells in ankylosing spondylitis. Study-wide findings and caveats: Made up of fewer than 10 highly homologous variants, a TCR beta motif appeared characteristic of ankylosing spondylitis blood.

A single record per CDR3 protein comes from TCRdb applying MiXCR to the 5' RACE reads. The table records 250,000 to 350,000 distinct CDR3 sequences, approximately 8% of them present only once. These TCRs are of unknown antigen specificity. The material sequenced was blood, either unsorted or a sorted T cell fraction (not recorded which). Source of these receptors: a male donor with ankylosing spondylitis.

This clonotype was seen a few times. DNA for the CDR3: TGCGCCAGCAGCCAAGATTACGGCGTTGCAAATTACGAGCAGTACTTC. This encodes CASSQDYGVANYEQYF. The rearrangement uses TRBV4-3 and TRBJ2-7, with no clear D. This CDR3 comprises 16 residues. The germline V and J ends were trimmed by 0 bases and 4 bases, with 16 bases remaining between them. The germline CDR1 and CDR2 sequences are LGHNA and YSLEER.

This clonotype turned up a few times. The chain employs TRBV29-1 and TRBJ2-5, with TRBD2 matching over 7 bases. The CDR3 is made up of 14 amino acids. Per germline, CDR1 SQVTM and CDR2 ANQGSEA. V was clipped by 3 bases and J by 2 bases; unmatched bases: 6. CDR3 coding DNA: TGCAGCGTTGACCGGCGGGGGATACAAGAGACCCAGTACTTC. Protein product: CSVDRRGIQETQYF.

This clonotype occurred a few times. The chain has TRBV20-1 and TRBJ2-1; the D gene is possibly TRBD1 (6 bases). Deletions cut 0 bases from V and 5 bases from J, with 20 bases between. The CDR3 covers 17 residues. The germline CDR1 and CDR2 sequences are DFQATT and SNEGSKA (reference sequence). Written as DNA, the CDR3 is TGCAGTGCTAGAGATTGGAGAGCGGCCAGGGGAGACAATGAGCAGTTCTTC. Protein product: CSARDWRAARGDNEQFF.

In its sample, this clonotype was seen many times. The chain has TRBV24-1 and TRBJ2-5; D unresolved. This CDR3 comprises 14 residues. V lost 0 bases and J lost 4, with 8 bases in between. Germline loops: CDR1 KGHDR, CDR2 SFDVKD. This CDR3 is CATSDLPRAETQYF. The DNA of the CDR3 is TGTGCCACCAGTGATTTGCCGAGAGCAGAGACCCAGTACTTC.

This clonotype showed up just a few times. The chain uses TRBV13 and TRBJ2-1; D is undetermined. V was pared by 8 bases and J by 4 bases, with 15 bases between. CDR3 length: 14 residues. Germline CDR1 reads PRHDT; CDR2 reads FYEKMQ (reference sequence). The CDR3 loop is CASLRLGSYNEQFF. The DNA of the CDR3 is TGTGCCAGCCTCAGGCTGGGCTCATACAATGAGCAGTTCTTC.

The rearrangement links TRBV28 to TRBJ1-5; a possible D gene is TRBD1 (6 bases). CDR3 size: 14 residues. The germline V gene encodes CDR1 MDHEN and CDR2 SYDVKM. V was trimmed by 7 bases and J by 2 bases, leaving 12 bases between them. The CDR3 nucleotides read TGTGCCAGCAAGATAGGGGGTGGCAATCAGCCCCAGCATTTT. Translating it yields CASKIGGGNQPQHF.

The chain couples TRBV28 to TRBJ1-6; D is undetermined. The length of the CDR3 is 15 residues. Germline V gives CDR1 MDHEN, CDR2 SYDVKM. V gave up 5 bases and J gave up 5 bases, with 13 bases separating them. As DNA, the CDR3 is TGTGCCAGCAGTCCCCCGGGCCCACATAATTCACCCCTCCACTTT. This sequence encodes CASSPPGPHNSPLHF.

This clonotype was counted a few times. The gene calls are TRBV4-1 and TRBJ2-7; no reliable D call. The V gene lost 2 bases and the J gene lost 1 base, with 12 bases spanning the gap. Looked up from germline, CDR1 is MGHRA and CDR2 is YSYEKL. CDR3 length: 15 amino acids. The CDR3 region is CASSQTALNSYEQYF. The CDR3 coding sequence is TGCGCCAGCAGCCAAACGGCCCTAAATTCCTACGAGCAGTACTTC.

This clonotype has more than one count but fewer than ten. The chain couples TRBV6-2 or TRBV6-3 to TRBJ2-7, with D maybe TRBD2 (5 bases). The V end lost 0 bases, the J end lost 1 base, and 13 bases lay between the germline ends. The germline CDR1 and CDR2 sequences are MNHEY and SVGEGT. The CDR3 runs to 16 residues. The CDR3 sequence: CASSYSISSRSYEQYF. CDR3 bases: TGTGCCAGCAGTTACTCGATTTCTAGCAGGTCCTACGAGCAGTACTTC.

This clonotype turned up a few times. V and J are TRBV20-1 and TRBJ2-4; D assignment may be TRBD1 or TRBD2 (6 bases each). Trimming cost V 0 bases and J 5 bases, with 14 bases left between them. From germline, CDR1 is DFQATT and CDR2 SNEGSKA (reference sequence). This CDR3 has 15 residues. As DNA, the CDR3 is TGCAGTGCTAGAGATCCCTCGAGGGGGGAAAACATTCAGTACTTC. This translates into CSARDPSRGENIQYF.

This clonotype was observed a handful of times. This chain joins TRBV12-3 or TRBV12-4 and TRBJ1-2, with TRBD1 as a possible D gene (6 bases). V was shortened by 8 bases and J by 4 bases, with 11 bases between the two germline ends. CDR3 length: 12 residues. The CDR3, as DNA: TGTGCCAGCCGCGACAGGACCTATGGCTACACCTTC. Its protein product is CASRDRTYGYTF.